These T cell receptor beta chains were read from a single sample in a study of T cells after yellow fever vaccination. TCRdb processed the 5' RACE reads anew with MiXCR; each CDR3 protein has one entry. Among 310,000 or so distinct CDR3 sequences, 6.8% were seen once, and the ten largest hold about a sixth. The specimen comprised PBMCs, sampled more than 35 days after the first yellow fever vaccination. All receptors come from a man in his late teens or twenties who received the YFV17D yellow fever vaccine. Each CDR3 is given with its conserved first and last residue. The D gene is left open where the match is weak. Clone size is stated in some rows and not others, as once, few, many or a class when expanded.

j_call clone_size d_call v_call cdr3_nt cdr3_aa
TRBJ1-5 many . TRBV3-1 TGTGCCAGCAGCCAACTCGGAGGCAATCAGCCCCAGCATTTT CASSQLGGNQPQHF
TRBJ2-3 few . TRBV7-2 TGTGCCAGCAGCTTAGGAGTATCTGAAATACTGGCGCAGTATTTT CASSLGVSEILAQYF
TRBJ2-3 few TRBD2 TRBV15 TGTGCCACCAGCGGTAGCGGGGGGCCCCGCCCAGATACGCAGTATTTT CATSGSGGPRPDTQYF
TRBJ2-2 few TRBD1 TRBV5-1 TGCGCCAGCAGCTTTAGGACAGGGTTAAACATCGGGGAGCTGTTTTTT CASSFRTGLNIGELFF
TRBJ2-3 few . TRBV6-1 TGTGCCAGCAGGAACGTAGCCGCAGATACGCAGTATTTT CASRNVAADTQYF
TRBJ2-7 few . TRBV6-1 TGTGCCAGCAGTAGAAGCGTCGACTACGAGCAGTACTTC CASSRSVDYEQYF
TRBJ1-6 few . TRBV5-1 TGCGCCAGCAGCTTGCAACCCTCTAATTCACCCCTCCACTTT CASSLQPSNSPLHF
TRBJ2-1 many . TRBV12-3/TRBV12-4 TGTGCCAGCAGAGACAGCTACAATGAGCAGTTCTTC CASRDSYNEQFF
TRBJ2-1 few . TRBV12-3/TRBV12-4 TGTGCCAGCAAACGTCCGGGCTCCTACAATGAGCAGTTCTTC CASKRPGSYNEQFF
TRBJ2-3 few TRBD2 TRBV4-3 TGCGCCAGCAGCCGGGAGGGACTAGCGGGAAGCACAGATACGCAGTATTTT CASSREGLAGSTDTQYF
TRBJ2-7 . . TRBV4-1 TGCGCCAGCAGCCAAGCCCGGGGGCACGACTACGAGCAGTACTTC CASSQARGHDYEQYF
TRBJ2-1 few . TRBV6-2/TRBV6-3 TGTGCCAGCAGTTACGCTTTAGGGCAGTTCTTC CASSYALGQFF
TRBJ2-2 . . TRBV6-5 TGTGCCAGCAGTTACGGCGGGGGCCTGAACACCGGGGAGCTGTTTTTT CASSYGGGLNTGELFF
TRBJ2-7 . . TRBV25-1 TGTGCCAGCAGTCCCGGGATCTCCTACGAGCAGTACTTC CASSPGISYEQYF
TRBJ1-6 many . TRBV5-1 TGCGCCAGCAGCTTGGCCGGGGCCCTCACGACACCCCTCCACTTT CASSLAGALTTPLHF
TRBJ2-1 few . TRBV18 TGTGCCAGCTCACCTCAGTACGAAAATGAGCAGTTCTTC CASSPQYENEQFF
TRBJ2-5 few . TRBV24-1 TGTGCCACCAGTGATTCGGAGGAGACCCAGTACTTC CATSDSEETQYF